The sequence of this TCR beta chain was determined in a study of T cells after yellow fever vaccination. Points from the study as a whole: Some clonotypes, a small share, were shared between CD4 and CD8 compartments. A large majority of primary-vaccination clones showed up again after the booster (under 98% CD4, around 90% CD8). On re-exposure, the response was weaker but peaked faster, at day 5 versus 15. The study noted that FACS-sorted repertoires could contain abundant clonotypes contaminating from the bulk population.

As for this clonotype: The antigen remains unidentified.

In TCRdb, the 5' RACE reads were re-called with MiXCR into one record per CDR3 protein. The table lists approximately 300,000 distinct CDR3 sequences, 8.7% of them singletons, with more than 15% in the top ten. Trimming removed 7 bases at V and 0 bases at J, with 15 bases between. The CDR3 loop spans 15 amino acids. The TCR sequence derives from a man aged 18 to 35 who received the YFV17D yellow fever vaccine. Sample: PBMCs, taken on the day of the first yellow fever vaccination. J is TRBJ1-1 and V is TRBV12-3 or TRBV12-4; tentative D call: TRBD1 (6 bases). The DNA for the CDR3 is TGTGCCAGCACAAGGGGGAGGGTTATGAACACTGAAGCTTTCTTT. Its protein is CASTRGRVMNTEAFF.